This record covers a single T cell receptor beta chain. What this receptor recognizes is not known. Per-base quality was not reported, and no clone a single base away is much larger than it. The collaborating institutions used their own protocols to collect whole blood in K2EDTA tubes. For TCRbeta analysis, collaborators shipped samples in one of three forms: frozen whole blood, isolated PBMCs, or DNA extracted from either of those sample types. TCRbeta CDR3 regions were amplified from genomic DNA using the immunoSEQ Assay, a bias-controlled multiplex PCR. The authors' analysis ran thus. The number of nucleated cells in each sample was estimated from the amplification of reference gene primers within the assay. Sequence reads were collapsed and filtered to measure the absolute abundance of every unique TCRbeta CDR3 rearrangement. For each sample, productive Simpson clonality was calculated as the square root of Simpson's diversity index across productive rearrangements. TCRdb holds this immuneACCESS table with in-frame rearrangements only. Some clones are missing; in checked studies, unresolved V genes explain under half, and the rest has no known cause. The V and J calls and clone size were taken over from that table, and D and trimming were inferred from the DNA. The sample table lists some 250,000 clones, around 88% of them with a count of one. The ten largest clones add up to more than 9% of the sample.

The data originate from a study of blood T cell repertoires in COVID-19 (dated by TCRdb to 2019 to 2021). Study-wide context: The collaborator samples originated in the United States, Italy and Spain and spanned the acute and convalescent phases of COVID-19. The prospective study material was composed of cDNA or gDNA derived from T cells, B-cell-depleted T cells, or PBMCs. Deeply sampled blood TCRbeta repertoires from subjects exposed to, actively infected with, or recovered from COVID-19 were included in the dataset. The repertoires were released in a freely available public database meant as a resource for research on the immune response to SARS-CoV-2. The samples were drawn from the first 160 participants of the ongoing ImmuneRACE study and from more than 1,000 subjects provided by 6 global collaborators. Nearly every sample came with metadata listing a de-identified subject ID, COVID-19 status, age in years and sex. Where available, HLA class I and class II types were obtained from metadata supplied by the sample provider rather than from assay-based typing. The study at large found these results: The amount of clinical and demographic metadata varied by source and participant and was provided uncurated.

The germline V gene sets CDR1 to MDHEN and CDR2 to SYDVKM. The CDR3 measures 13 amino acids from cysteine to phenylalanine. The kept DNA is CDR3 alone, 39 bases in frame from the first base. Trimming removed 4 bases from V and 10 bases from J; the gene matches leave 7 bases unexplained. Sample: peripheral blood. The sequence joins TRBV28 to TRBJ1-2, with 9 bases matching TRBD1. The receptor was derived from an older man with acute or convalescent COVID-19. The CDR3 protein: CASSSGTGRSYTF. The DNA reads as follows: TGTGCCAGCAGTTCAGGGACAGGGAGGTCCTACACCTTC.